Listed below are T cell receptor beta chains from one sample, sequenced in a study of blood T cell repertoires in COVID-19. The method was immunoSEQ multiplex PCR; TCRdb's version includes in-frame clones alone and lacks a portion of them. Of 70,000 or so clones listed, 90% are singletons. The sample comprised peripheral blood. These TCRs come from a woman younger than 35 with acute or convalescent COVID-19. Each CDR3 is given with its conserved first and last residue. A D gene is named only where the DNA matches it firmly. Clone size is given for some rows only: seen once, a few or many times, or a class if the clone is expanded.

J	D	size	V	DNA	CDR3
TRBJ2-3	-	-	TRBV7-9	TGTGCCAGCAGTGCCCGTGGGGGGACAGCGTACACAGATACGCAGTATTTT	CASSARGGTAYTDTQYF
TRBJ1-4	-	-	TRBV6-5	TGTGCCAGCAGCCGTACAGGGCTGGGTGAAAAACTGTTTTTT	CASSRTGLGEKLFF
TRBJ1-1	-	-	TRBV11-2	TGTGCCAGCAGCCTTGGACAAATCTTCTCGGGGAACACTGAAGCTTTCTTT	CASSLGQIFSGNTEAFF
TRBJ2-1	TRBD2	-	TRBV5-6	TGTGCCAGCAGCTTGCACAACCAGACTAGCGGGGCCTCTTGGCATGAGCAGTTCTTC	CASSLHNQTSGASWHEQFF
TRBJ1-4	-	-	TRBV14	TGTGCCAGCAGCAGCGGTGCTAATGAAAAACTGTTTTTT	CASSSGANEKLFF
TRBJ2-4	-	-	TRBV6-6	TGTGCCAGCAGTAACACAGGGTTTCGGAAAAACATTCAGTACTTC	CASSNTGFRKNIQYF
TRBJ1-1	-	once	TRBV3-1/TRBV3-2	TGTGCCAGCAGCCAGACAGTCACGAACACTGAAGCTTTCTTT	CASSQTVTNTEAFF
TRBJ1-1	TRBD1	-	TRBV7-8	TGTGCCAGCAGCTTAGGGAGGGACAGGGTTAAGGGGGCTGAAGCTTTCTTT	CASSLGRDRVKGAEAFF
TRBJ2-7	-	-	TRBV2	TGTGCCAGCAGTGGAGTATGGCAGGGAATGTCCTACGAGCAGTACTTC	CASSGVWQGMSYEQYF
TRBJ2-5	TRBD1	-	TRBV11-2	TGTGCCAGCAGCCCCGGGACAGGGCCTGAGACCCAGTACTTC	CASSPGTGPETQYF
TRBJ2-2	TRBD1	-	TRBV7-8	TGTGCCAGCAGCGCCCGGGACAGGAACACCGGGGAGCTGTTTTTT	CASSARDRNTGELFF
TRBJ2-1	-	-	TRBV5-1	TGCGCCAGCAGCTTGACAGGAGGGCGAAACAATGAGCAGTTCTTC	CASSLTGGRNNEQFF
TRBJ2-5	TRBD2	-	TRBV7-2	TGTGCCAGCAGCAGTCGGACTAGCCTGGGTGAGACCCAGTACTTC	CASSSRTSLGETQYF
TRBJ2-6	-	-	TRBV7-2	TGTGCCAGCAGCCCTCGGTCTTTAGGGAGTTACTCTGGGGCCAACGTCCTGACTTTC	CASSPRSLGSYSGANVLTF
TRBJ2-2	-	-	TRBV10-3	TGTGCCATCAGTGAAATTATGTCCGGGGAGCTGTTTTTT	CAISEIMSGELFF
TRBJ1-4	-	-	TRBV28	TGTGCCAGCCAGGGGTTAAGTTCTGGAAAACTGTTTTTT	CASQGLSSGKLFF
TRBJ2-1	TRBD2	-	TRBV11-2	TGTGCCAGCAGCCAAACTAGCGGGGCCTCCTACAATGAGCAGTTCTTC	CASSQTSGASYNEQFF
TRBJ1-3	TRBD1	-	TRBV5-6	TGTGCCAGCAGCGACAGGGTTGGAAACACCATATATTTT	CASSDRVGNTIYF
TRBJ1-1	-	-	TRBV27	TGTGCCAGCAGGCAAGGGGGTTCTGAAGCTTTCTTT	CASRQGGSEAFF
TRBJ1-5	-	-	TRBV19	TGTGCCAGTAGTGCAACACAGGTAGGCAATCAGCCCCAGCATTTT	CASSATQVGNQPQHF
TRBJ2-3	TRBD2	-	TRBV7-2	TGTGCCAGCAGCCCCCAGGCTAGCGGGAGAGGTGCAGATACGCAGTATTTT	CASSPQASGRGADTQYF
TRBJ1-1	-	few	TRBV11-2	TGTGCCAGCAGCTTAGGGCTGAACACTGAAGCTTTCTTT	CASSLGLNTEAFF
TRBJ2-1	TRBD2	once	TRBV5-1	TGCGCCAGCAGCTTGGGGGCTAGCGGGAGGGCCGGCTCCTACAATGAGCAGTTCTTC	CASSLGASGRAGSYNEQFF
TRBJ2-1	-	-	TRBV11-2	TGTGCCAGCAGCGACCGGACAGAAAGTAGCTCCTACAATGAGCAGTTCTTC	CASSDRTESSSYNEQFF
TRBJ2-1	-	-	TRBV9	TGTGCCAGCAACCTACAGGGATCCGATGAGCAGTTCTTC	CASNLQGSDEQFF
TRBJ1-1	-	once	TRBV6-5	TGTGCCAGCAGTTATAGCGGTGGGGGCACTGAAGCTTTCTTT	CASSYSGGGTEAFF
TRBJ2-1	TRBD2	few	TRBV11-2	TGTGCCAGCAGCTTAGTTGACGGGAGGGCCGGGAATGAGCAGTTCTTC	CASSLVDGRAGNEQFF
TRBJ1-1	-	-	TRBV19	TGTGCCAGTAGTAGGGTCACAGCGAACACTGAAGCTTTCTTT	CASSRVTANTEAFF
TRBJ2-3	TRBD2	-	TRBV19	TGTGCCAGTAGCGATAGTAGCGGGGGGGTGGATACGCAGTATTTT	CASSDSSGGVDTQYF
TRBJ2-1	TRBD2	-	TRBV28	TGTGCCAGCAGTCGACTAGCGGGGGGGCCTAATGAGCAGTTCTTC	CASSRLAGGPNEQFF
TRBJ2-2	-	-	TRBV10-3	TGTGCCATCAGTGACGGCGGGGACACCGGGGAGCTGTTTTTT	CAISDGGDTGELFF
TRBJ2-1	-	-	TRBV5-5	TGTGCCAGCAGCTATAGCAGTCAAAGCTACAATGAGCAGTTCTTC	CASSYSSQSYNEQFF
TRBJ2-1	TRBD2	-	TRBV2	TGTGCCAGCAGGAATAGCGGGACCGGAAGGTATGAGCAGTTCTTC	CASRNSGTGRYEQFF
TRBJ2-1	-	-	TRBV12-3/TRBV12-4	TGTGCCAGCAGTTTAGGCAGCTACAATGAGCAGTTCTTC	CASSLGSYNEQFF
TRBJ2-3	-	-	TRBV5-1	TGCGCCAGCAGCTTGTTAGGAACTACCACAGATACGCAGTATTTT	CASSLLGTTTDTQYF
TRBJ1-2	TRBD1	-	TRBV6-5	TGTGCCAGCAGGGGACAGGGGAACAACTATGGCTACACCTTC	CASRGQGNNYGYTF
TRBJ2-2	-	-	TRBV11-2	TGTGCCAGCAGCTTAGCGGGAGCCGGGGAGCTGTTTTTT	CASSLAGAGELFF
TRBJ1-6	TRBD1	-	TRBV18	TGTGCCAGCTCACCGAGACAGGGGAGGGAATCACCCCTCCACTTT	CASSPRQGRESPLHF
TRBJ1-2	-	-	TRBV28	TGTGCCAGCAGAGGGGATCGTGGCTACACCTTC	CASRGDRGYTF
TRBJ1-2	-	-	TRBV6-5	TGTGCCAGCAGGGTTGGACAGTTCTACACCTTC	CASRVGQFYTF
TRBJ2-2	TRBD1	-	TRBV28	TGTGCCAGCAGTTTTGGGCAGGGGGCGCGCACCGGGGAGCTGTTTTTT	CASSFGQGARTGELFF
TRBJ1-3	-	-	TRBV28	TGTGCCAGCAGTTCGAAAATAAACCCGAGCTCTGGAAACACCATATATTTT	CASSSKINPSSGNTIYF
TRBJ2-3	-	-	TRBV4-1	TGCGCCAGCAGCCAAGAGCGGGGTGGTTGGGATACGCAGTATTTT	CASSQERGGWDTQYF
TRBJ2-3	TRBD2	-	TRBV28	TGTGCCAGCCGCGGCGGGGGGTTCACAGATACGCAGTATTTT	CASRGGGFTDTQYF
TRBJ2-7	-	-	TRBV6-5	TGTGCCAGCAGGGACAGCCTGAGCTCCTACGAGCAGTACTTC	CASRDSLSSYEQYF
TRBJ1-1	-	-	TRBV2	TGTGCCAGCAGTGAAGTAAGAGCTATGAACACTGAAGCTTTCTTT	CASSEVRAMNTEAFF
TRBJ1-6	-	-	TRBV2	TGTGCCAGCAGCTTCGCAGGGTCCTATAATTCACCCCTCCACTTT	CASSFAGSYNSPLHF
TRBJ1-5	TRBD1	once	TRBV27	TGTGCCAGCAGTGAAACAGGGGGCTCGTTTGTTAGCAATCAGCCCCAGCATTTT	CASSETGGSFVSNQPQHF
TRBJ1-5	-	-	TRBV6-5	TGTGCCAGCGGCCCCAGCAATCAGCCCCAGCATTTT	CASGPSNQPQHF
TRBJ2-3	-	few	TRBV9	TGTGCCAGCAGCGTAGATTCGCACTCAGATACGCAGTATTTT	CASSVDSHSDTQYF